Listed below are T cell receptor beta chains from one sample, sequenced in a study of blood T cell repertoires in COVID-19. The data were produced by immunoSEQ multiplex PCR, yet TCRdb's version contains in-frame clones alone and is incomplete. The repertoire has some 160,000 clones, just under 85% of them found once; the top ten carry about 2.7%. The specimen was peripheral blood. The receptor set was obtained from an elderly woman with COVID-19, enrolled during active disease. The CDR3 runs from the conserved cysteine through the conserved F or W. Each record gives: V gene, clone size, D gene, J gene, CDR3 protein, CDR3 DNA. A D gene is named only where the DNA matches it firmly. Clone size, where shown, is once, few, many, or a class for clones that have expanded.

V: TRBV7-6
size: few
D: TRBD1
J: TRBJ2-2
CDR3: CASSLAVQGAVGELFF
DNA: TGTGCCAGCAGCTTAGCGGTACAGGGGGCGGTCGGGGAGCTGTTTTTT

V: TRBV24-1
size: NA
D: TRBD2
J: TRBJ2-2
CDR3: CATSDSSGGTGELFF
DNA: TGTGCCACCAGTGATAGTAGCGGGGGCACCGGGGAGCTGTTTTTT

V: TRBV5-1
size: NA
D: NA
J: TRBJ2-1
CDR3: CASSSHFPSSYNEQFF
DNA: TGCGCCAGCAGCTCCCATTTTCCGAGCTCCTACAATGAGCAGTTCTTC

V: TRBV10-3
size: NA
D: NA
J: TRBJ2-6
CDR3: CAISDETGLSGANVLTF
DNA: TGTGCCATCAGTGATGAGACAGGCCTCTCTGGGGCCAACGTCCTGACTTTC

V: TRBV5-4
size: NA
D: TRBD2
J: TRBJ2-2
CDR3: CASSRGLAGGNTGELFF
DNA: TGTGCCAGCAGCCGGGGACTAGCGGGAGGTAACACCGGGGAGCTGTTTTTT

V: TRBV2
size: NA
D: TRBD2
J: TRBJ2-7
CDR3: CASSGAAGGLEQYF
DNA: TGTGCCAGCAGTGGGGCAGCGGGAGGGCTCGAGCAGTACTTC

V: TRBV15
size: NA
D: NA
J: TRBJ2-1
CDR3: CATSRDRGSYNEQFF
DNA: TGTGCCACCAGCAGAGATCGGGGATCCTACAATGAGCAGTTCTTC

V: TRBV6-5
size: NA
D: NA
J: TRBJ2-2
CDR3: CASSYRYTGELFF
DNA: TGTGCCAGCAGTTATCGGTATACCGGGGAGCTGTTTTTT

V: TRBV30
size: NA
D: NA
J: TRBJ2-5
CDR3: CAWSRSQETQYF
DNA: TGTGCCTGGAGTAGGAGCCAAGAGACCCAGTACTTC

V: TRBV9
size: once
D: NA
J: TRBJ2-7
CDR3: CASSAHRVSYEQYF
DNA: TGTGCCAGCAGCGCGCACAGGGTCTCCTACGAGCAGTACTTC

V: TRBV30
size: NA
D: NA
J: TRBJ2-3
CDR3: CAFDPRDSSTQYF
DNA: TGTGCCTTTGACCCCAGAGACTCTAGTACGCAGTATTTT

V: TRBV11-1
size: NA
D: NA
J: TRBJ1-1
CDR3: CASSWRFVRTEAFF
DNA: TGTGCCAGCAGCTGGAGGTTTGTGCGCACTGAAGCTTTCTTT

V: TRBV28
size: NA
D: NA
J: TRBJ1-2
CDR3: CASNFGGRAHYGYTF
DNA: TGTGCCAGCAATTTCGGGGGGCGCGCGCACTATGGCTACACCTTC

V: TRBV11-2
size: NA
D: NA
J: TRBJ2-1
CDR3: CASSLDRGTNEQFF
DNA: TGTGCCAGCAGCTTAGATCGAGGCACCAATGAGCAGTTCTTC

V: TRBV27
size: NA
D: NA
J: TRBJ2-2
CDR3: CASSLFFGAGWTGELFF
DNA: TGTGCCAGCAGTTTATTCTTCGGCGCAGGGTGGACCGGGGAGCTGTTTTTT

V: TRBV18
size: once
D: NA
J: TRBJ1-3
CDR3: CASSPAEFSGNTIYF
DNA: TGTGCCAGCTCACCTGCAGAATTCTCTGGAAACACCATATATTTT

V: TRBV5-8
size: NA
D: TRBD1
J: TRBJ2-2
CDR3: CASSPGTGGNYGELFF
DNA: TGTGCCAGCAGTCCCGGGACAGGGGGCAATTACGGGGAGCTGTTTTTT